The rows below give T cell receptor beta chains drawn from one sample of a study of blood T cell repertoires in COVID-19. Data came from immunoSEQ multiplex PCR; TCRdb stores just in-frame clones and leaves some out. The data show 150,000 or so clones, with 60% to 80% seen just once and just under 3% held by the top ten. The material sequenced was PBMCs or T cells enriched from blood (not recorded which). The source is a woman between 50 and 59 years old who had recovered from COVID-19. The CDR3 runs from the conserved cysteine through the conserved F or W. A D gene is named only where the DNA matches it firmly. Size is omitted from some rows. Given values are once, few, many or a class for expanded clones.

abundance: .
j_gene: TRBJ2-7
v_gene: TRBV7-2
d_gene: TRBD2
CDR3aa: CASSLSGGLLYEQYF
CDR3nt: TGTGCCAGCAGCTTAAGCGGGGGGCTTCTCTACGAGCAGTACTTC

abundance: once
j_gene: TRBJ2-3
v_gene: TRBV5-1
d_gene: .
CDR3aa: CASSLGSADTQYF
CDR3nt: TGCGCCAGCAGCTTGGGGTCGGCAGATACGCAGTATTTT

abundance: .
j_gene: TRBJ2-1
v_gene: TRBV7-3
d_gene: .
CDR3aa: CASSSPDSSYNEQFF
CDR3nt: TGTGCCAGCAGCTCCCCAGACAGCTCCTACAATGAGCAGTTCTTC

abundance: .
j_gene: TRBJ2-7
v_gene: TRBV11-2
d_gene: TRBD1
CDR3aa: CATGYGTGLYEQYF
CDR3nt: TGTGCCACTGGGTACGGGACAGGGCTCTACGAGCAGTACTTC

abundance: .
j_gene: TRBJ2-7
v_gene: TRBV28
d_gene: TRBD2
CDR3aa: CASSYISGSPYEQYF
CDR3nt: TGTGCCAGCAGTTACATTAGCGGGAGTCCCTACGAGCAGTACTTC

abundance: .
j_gene: TRBJ2-5
v_gene: TRBV9
d_gene: TRBD2
CDR3aa: CASSAFSGSPLETQYF
CDR3nt: TGTGCCAGCAGCGCCTTTAGCGGGAGTCCCCTAGAGACCCAGTACTTC

abundance: .
j_gene: TRBJ1-2
v_gene: TRBV28
d_gene: .
CDR3aa: CASLANYGYTF
CDR3nt: TGTGCCAGTCTAGCGAACTATGGCTACACCTTC

abundance: .
j_gene: TRBJ1-4
v_gene: TRBV4-2
d_gene: .
CDR3aa: CASSQDERENEKLFF
CDR3nt: TGTGCCAGCAGCCAAGATGAAAGGGAGAATGAAAAACTGTTTTTT

abundance: once
j_gene: TRBJ1-3
v_gene: TRBV19
d_gene: .
CDR3aa: CASSRGGNSGNTIYF
CDR3nt: TGTGCCAGTAGTCGGGGGGGAAACTCTGGAAACACCATATATTTT

abundance: .
j_gene: TRBJ2-5
v_gene: TRBV27
d_gene: .
CDR3aa: CASSVQVLETQYF
CDR3nt: TGTGCCAGCAGTGTACAGGTATTAGAGACCCAGTACTTC

abundance: .
j_gene: TRBJ2-7
v_gene: TRBV5-1
d_gene: TRBD2
CDR3aa: CASSPSGESYEQYF
CDR3nt: TGCGCCAGCAGCCCTAGCGGGGAATCCTACGAGCAGTACTTC

abundance: .
j_gene: TRBJ2-3
v_gene: TRBV9
d_gene: .
CDR3aa: CASTVGLLTDTQYF
CDR3nt: TGTGCCAGCACCGTTGGACTCCTCACAGATACGCAGTATTTT

abundance: few
j_gene: TRBJ2-3
v_gene: TRBV30
d_gene: TRBD2
CDR3aa: CAWRSSGSQDTQYF
CDR3nt: TGTGCCTGGAGGTCTAGCGGGAGTCAAGATACGCAGTATTTT

abundance: .
j_gene: TRBJ2-3
v_gene: TRBV27
d_gene: TRBD2
CDR3aa: CASSLEGQDNSGRYTDTQYF
CDR3nt: TGTGCCAGCAGTTTAGAGGGACAGGACAATAGCGGGAGGTACACAGATACGCAGTATTTT

abundance: .
j_gene: TRBJ1-1
v_gene: TRBV15
d_gene: .
CDR3aa: CATSFDGRTEAFF
CDR3nt: TGTGCCACCAGCTTTGACGGGAGGACTGAAGCTTTCTTT

abundance: .
j_gene: TRBJ2-1
v_gene: TRBV3-1/TRBV3-2
d_gene: TRBD1
CDR3aa: CASSQDPGQGTEQFF
CDR3nt: TGTGCCAGCAGCCAAGACCCGGGACAGGGGACTGAGCAGTTCTTC

abundance: .
j_gene: TRBJ1-5
v_gene: TRBV19
d_gene: TRBD1
CDR3aa: CASTPIESTGKQPQHF
CDR3nt: TGTGCCAGTACCCCTATTGAATCGACAGGGAAACAGCCCCAGCATTTT

abundance: .
j_gene: TRBJ1-1
v_gene: TRBV5-1
d_gene: .
CDR3aa: CASSLWGPNTEAFF
CDR3nt: TGCGCCAGCAGCTTATGGGGGCCGAACACTGAAGCTTTCTTT

abundance: .
j_gene: TRBJ2-1
v_gene: TRBV10-3
d_gene: .
CDR3aa: CAISEKSGHNEQFF
CDR3nt: TGTGCCATCAGTGAGAAAAGCGGCCACAATGAGCAGTTCTTC

abundance: few
j_gene: TRBJ1-1
v_gene: TRBV7-8
d_gene: .
CDR3aa: CASSLNRITEAFF
CDR3nt: TGTGCCAGCAGCCTCAACAGGATCACTGAAGCTTTCTTT

abundance: .
j_gene: TRBJ1-1
v_gene: TRBV3-1/TRBV3-2
d_gene: .
CDR3aa: CASSPGPGTEAFF
CDR3nt: TGTGCCAGCAGCCCAGGGCCGGGCACTGAAGCTTTCTTT

abundance: .
j_gene: TRBJ1-5
v_gene: TRBV28
d_gene: TRBD1
CDR3aa: CASSLTGTFGGQPQHF
CDR3nt: TGTGCCAGCAGTTTGACAGGGACCTTCGGGGGTCAGCCCCAGCATTTT

abundance: .
j_gene: TRBJ2-2
v_gene: TRBV7-3
d_gene: TRBD1
CDR3aa: CASSLRSQGGTGELFF
CDR3nt: TGTGCCAGCAGCTTAAGATCACAGGGGGGCACCGGGGAGCTGTTTTTT

abundance: once
j_gene: TRBJ1-2
v_gene: TRBV9
d_gene: .
CDR3aa: CASSVSGQSYGYTF
CDR3nt: TGTGCCAGCAGCGTATCTGGGCAGTCCTATGGCTACACCTTC

abundance: .
j_gene: TRBJ2-2
v_gene: TRBV5-6
d_gene: .
CDR3aa: CASSSGTPVELFF
CDR3nt: TGTGCCAGCAGCTCCGGGACTCCCGTGGAGCTGTTTTTT

abundance: .
j_gene: TRBJ1-6
v_gene: TRBV4-1
d_gene: TRBD1
CDR3aa: CASSRGDSSSSYNSPLHF
CDR3nt: TGCGCCAGCAGCCGGGGGGACAGCTCGAGCTCCTATAATTCACCCCTCCACTTT

abundance: .
j_gene: TRBJ1-6
v_gene: TRBV18
d_gene: .
CDR3aa: CASSPQGSLRNSPLHF
CDR3nt: TGTGCCAGCTCACCCCAGGGCTCCCTTCGAAATTCACCCCTCCACTTT

abundance: once
j_gene: TRBJ2-7
v_gene: TRBV2
d_gene: TRBD1
CDR3aa: CASSRDRGRINIYEQYF
CDR3nt: TGTGCCAGCAGTAGGGACAGGGGGCGCATTAATATCTACGAGCAGTACTTC

abundance: .
j_gene: TRBJ1-2
v_gene: TRBV7-8
d_gene: .
CDR3aa: CASSLKGQSRGYTF
CDR3nt: TGTGCCAGCAGCTTAAAGGGACAATCGAGAGGCTACACCTTC

abundance: .
j_gene: TRBJ1-2
v_gene: TRBV11-1
d_gene: .
CDR3aa: CASSAGTRYGYTF
CDR3nt: TGTGCCAGCAGCGCCGGGACACGATATGGCTACACCTTC

abundance: .
j_gene: TRBJ2-3
v_gene: TRBV11-3
d_gene: .
CDR3aa: CASSLGALTDTQYF
CDR3nt: TGTGCCAGCAGCTTAGGGGCTCTCACAGATACGCAGTATTTT

abundance: .
j_gene: TRBJ1-6
v_gene: TRBV7-9
d_gene: .
CDR3aa: CASSHPNSPLHF
CDR3nt: TGTGCCAGCAGCCATCCTAATTCACCCCTCCACTTT

abundance: .
j_gene: TRBJ1-5
v_gene: TRBV2
d_gene: TRBD1
CDR3aa: CASRQGGNQPQHF
CDR3nt: TGTGCCAGCAGGCAGGGGGGCAATCAGCCCCAGCATTTT

abundance: .
j_gene: TRBJ1-1
v_gene: TRBV5-4
d_gene: TRBD1
CDR3aa: CASSSPGGTGVTEAFF
CDR3nt: TGTGCCAGCAGCAGTCCTGGGGGGACAGGGGTGACTGAAGCTTTCTTT

abundance: .
j_gene: TRBJ2-1
v_gene: TRBV18
d_gene: .
CDR3aa: CASSPPDGHDWHEQFF
CDR3nt: TGTGCCAGCTCACCACCGGACGGACACGACTGGCATGAGCAGTTCTTC

abundance: .
j_gene: TRBJ1-1
v_gene: TRBV18
d_gene: TRBD1
CDR3aa: CASSPGQRQNTEAFF
CDR3nt: TGTGCCAGCTCACCGGGACAGCGGCAGAACACTGAAGCTTTCTTT

abundance: .
j_gene: TRBJ2-7
v_gene: TRBV6-5
d_gene: .
CDR3aa: CASSGVSYEQYF
CDR3nt: TGTGCCAGCAGCGGGGTTTCCTACGAGCAGTACTTC

abundance: .
j_gene: TRBJ1-1
v_gene: TRBV5-1
d_gene: .
CDR3aa: CASRAGEVAFF
CDR3nt: TGCGCCAGCAGAGCAGGGGAAGTAGCTTTCTTT

abundance: .
j_gene: TRBJ1-5
v_gene: TRBV11-3
d_gene: .
CDR3aa: CASSLDLQGSNQPQHF
CDR3nt: TGTGCCAGCAGCTTAGATTTACAGGGAAGCAATCAGCCCCAGCATTTT

abundance: .
j_gene: TRBJ1-2
v_gene: TRBV6-5
d_gene: .
CDR3aa: CASTRGLGGPPDTF
CDR3nt: TGTGCCAGCACCCGCGGGCTGGGGGGACCCCCCGACACCTTC

abundance: .
j_gene: TRBJ1-1
v_gene: TRBV3-1/TRBV3-2
d_gene: .
CDR3aa: CASSQDPTEAFF
CDR3nt: TGTGCCAGCAGCCAAGATCCGACTGAAGCTTTCTTT

abundance: .
j_gene: TRBJ1-1
v_gene: TRBV27
d_gene: .
CDR3aa: CASSPSPREPEAFF
CDR3nt: TGTGCCAGCAGTCCCAGCCCGAGGGAGCCCGAAGCTTTCTTT

abundance: .
j_gene: TRBJ1-2
v_gene: TRBV7-2
d_gene: TRBD1
CDR3aa: CASSPGQWDGYTF
CDR3nt: TGTGCCAGCAGCCCGGGACAGTGGGATGGCTACACCTTC

abundance: .
j_gene: TRBJ2-3
v_gene: TRBV30
d_gene: TRBD2
CDR3aa: CAWSAGTSGITDTQYF
CDR3nt: TGTGCCTGGAGTGCCGGGACTAGCGGGATCACAGATACGCAGTATTTT

abundance: few
j_gene: TRBJ1-3
v_gene: TRBV25-1
d_gene: .
CDR3aa: CASRPQGFSGNTIYF
CDR3nt: TGTGCCAGCAGACCCCAGGGATTTTCTGGAAACACCATATATTTT

abundance: .
j_gene: TRBJ1-3
v_gene: TRBV29-1
d_gene: .
CDR3aa: CSVVGGGGNTIYF
CDR3nt: TGCAGCGTTGTTGGGGGAGGCGGAAACACCATATATTTT

abundance: .
j_gene: TRBJ1-4
v_gene: TRBV3-1/TRBV3-2
d_gene: TRBD1
CDR3aa: CASSPEQGYQKEKLFF
CDR3nt: TGTGCCAGCAGCCCGGAACAGGGGTATCAAAAAGAAAAACTGTTTTTT

abundance: .
j_gene: TRBJ2-7
v_gene: TRBV27
d_gene: TRBD2
CDR3aa: CASSLSSSGGYEQYF
CDR3nt: TGTGCCAGCAGTTTATCTAGTAGCGGGGGATACGAGCAGTACTTC

abundance: .
j_gene: TRBJ2-1
v_gene: TRBV18
d_gene: .
CDR3aa: CASSPRSASYNEQFF
CDR3nt: TGTGCCAGCTCACCACGAAGCGCCTCCTACAATGAGCAGTTCTTC

abundance: .
j_gene: TRBJ2-5
v_gene: TRBV2
d_gene: TRBD1
CDR3aa: CASSYTGGETQYF
CDR3nt: TGTGCCAGCAGTTATACAGGGGGAGAGACCCAGTACTTC

abundance: .
j_gene: TRBJ2-1
v_gene: TRBV19
d_gene: .
CDR3aa: CASSIRTGTRYNEQFF
CDR3nt: TGTGCCAGTAGTATCAGAACCGGGACACGGTACAATGAGCAGTTCTTC

abundance: .
j_gene: TRBJ1-1
v_gene: TRBV28
d_gene: .
CDR3aa: CASSFRVNTEAFF
CDR3nt: TGTGCCAGCAGTTTCAGGGTGAACACTGAAGCTTTCTTT

abundance: .
j_gene: TRBJ1-2
v_gene: TRBV7-9
d_gene: .
CDR3aa: CASSMTATYGYTF
CDR3nt: TGTGCCAGCAGCATGACAGCCACGTATGGCTACACCTTC

abundance: .
j_gene: TRBJ2-3
v_gene: TRBV28
d_gene: .
CDR3aa: CASSLSLYTQYF
CDR3nt: TGTGCCAGCAGTTTATCTTTATATACGCAGTATTTT

abundance: .
j_gene: TRBJ1-2
v_gene: TRBV5-6
d_gene: .
CDR3aa: CASSLGATGLAAF
CDR3nt: TGTGCCAGCAGCTTGGGGGCTACAGGCCTGGCGGCCTTC

abundance: .
j_gene: TRBJ2-1
v_gene: TRBV29-1
d_gene: TRBD2
CDR3aa: CSANPGLAGNEQFF
CDR3nt: TGCAGCGCAAATCCGGGACTAGCGGGCAATGAGCAGTTCTTC

abundance: .
j_gene: TRBJ1-4
v_gene: TRBV5-4
d_gene: TRBD1
CDR3aa: CASSFRGQLFF
CDR3nt: TGTGCCAGCAGCTTCAGGGGACAGCTGTTTTTT

abundance: few
j_gene: TRBJ1-3
v_gene: TRBV3-1/TRBV3-2
d_gene: TRBD1
CDR3aa: CASSFRSTGGPGNTIYF
CDR3nt: TGTGCCAGCAGCTTCCGATCGACAGGGGGCCCTGGAAACACCATATATTTT

abundance: few
j_gene: TRBJ1-2
v_gene: TRBV9
d_gene: .
CDR3aa: CASSVSGVSNYGYTF
CDR3nt: TGTGCCAGCAGCGTCAGCGGTGTATCAAACTATGGCTACACCTTC